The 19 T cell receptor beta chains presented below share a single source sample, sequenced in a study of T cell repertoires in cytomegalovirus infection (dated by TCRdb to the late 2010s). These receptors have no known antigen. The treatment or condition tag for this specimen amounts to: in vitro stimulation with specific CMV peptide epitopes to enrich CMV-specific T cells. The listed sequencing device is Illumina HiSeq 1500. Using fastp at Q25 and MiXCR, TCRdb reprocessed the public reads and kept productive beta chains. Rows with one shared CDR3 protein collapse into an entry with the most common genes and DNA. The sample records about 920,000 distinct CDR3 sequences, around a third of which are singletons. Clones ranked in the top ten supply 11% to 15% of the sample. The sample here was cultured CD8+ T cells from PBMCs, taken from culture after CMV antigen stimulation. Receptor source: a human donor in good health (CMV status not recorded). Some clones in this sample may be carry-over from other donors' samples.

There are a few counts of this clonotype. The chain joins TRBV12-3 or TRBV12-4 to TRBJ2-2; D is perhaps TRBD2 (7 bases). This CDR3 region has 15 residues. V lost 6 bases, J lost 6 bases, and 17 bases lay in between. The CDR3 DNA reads TGTGCCAGCAGCCTAGGGGGGGCCGGGGCCGGGGAGCTGTTTTTT. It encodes CASSLGGAGAGELFF.

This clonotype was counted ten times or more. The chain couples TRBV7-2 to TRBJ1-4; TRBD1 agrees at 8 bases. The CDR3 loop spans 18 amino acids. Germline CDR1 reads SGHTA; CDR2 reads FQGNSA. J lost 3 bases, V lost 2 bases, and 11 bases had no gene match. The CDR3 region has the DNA TGTGCCAGCAGCTTATACGCGGCCAGGGGGCTTGCTAATGAAAAACTGTTTTTT. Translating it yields CASSLYAARGLANEKLFF. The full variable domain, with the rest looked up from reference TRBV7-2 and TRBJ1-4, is GAGVSQSPSNKVTEKGKDVELRCDPISGHTALYWYRQSLGQGLEFLIYFQGNSAPDKSGLPSDRFSAERTGGSVSTLTIQRTQQEDSAVYLCASSLYAARGLANEKLFFGSGTQLSVL.

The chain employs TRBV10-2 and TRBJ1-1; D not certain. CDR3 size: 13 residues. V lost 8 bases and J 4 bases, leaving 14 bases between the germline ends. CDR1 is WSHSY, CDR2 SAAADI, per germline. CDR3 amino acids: CASSSVRVTEAFF. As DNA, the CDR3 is TGCGCCAGCTCCTCGGTAAGAGTCACTGAAGCTTTCTTT.

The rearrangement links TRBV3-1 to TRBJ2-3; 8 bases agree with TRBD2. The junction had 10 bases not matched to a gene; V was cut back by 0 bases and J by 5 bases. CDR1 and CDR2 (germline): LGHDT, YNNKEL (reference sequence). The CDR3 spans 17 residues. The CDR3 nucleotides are TGTGCCAGCAGCCAAGATCGTACGGGGGGGGCCCTAGATACGCAGTATTTT. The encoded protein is CASSQDRTGGALDTQYF.

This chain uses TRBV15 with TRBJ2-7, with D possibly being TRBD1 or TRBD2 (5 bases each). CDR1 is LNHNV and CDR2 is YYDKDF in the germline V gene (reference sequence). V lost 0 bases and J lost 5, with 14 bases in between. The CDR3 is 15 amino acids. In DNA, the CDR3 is TGTGCCACCAGCAGAGACCGGGACCCCCGTCACGAGCAGTACGTC. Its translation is CATSRDRDPRHEQYV.

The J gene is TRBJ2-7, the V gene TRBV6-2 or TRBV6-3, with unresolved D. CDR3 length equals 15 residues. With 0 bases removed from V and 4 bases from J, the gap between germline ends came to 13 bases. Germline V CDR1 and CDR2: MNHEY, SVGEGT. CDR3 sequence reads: CASSYSAAQDYEQYV. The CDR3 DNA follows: TGTGCCAGCAGTTACTCGGCCGCTCAGGATTACGAGCAGTACGTC.

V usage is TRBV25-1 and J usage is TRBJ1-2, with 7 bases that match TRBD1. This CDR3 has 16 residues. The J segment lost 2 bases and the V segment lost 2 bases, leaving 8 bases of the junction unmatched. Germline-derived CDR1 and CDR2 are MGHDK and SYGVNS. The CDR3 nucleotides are TGTGCCAGCAGTGAAGCAACAGGGGAAGCGAACTATGGCTACACCTTC. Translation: CASSEATGEANYGYTF.

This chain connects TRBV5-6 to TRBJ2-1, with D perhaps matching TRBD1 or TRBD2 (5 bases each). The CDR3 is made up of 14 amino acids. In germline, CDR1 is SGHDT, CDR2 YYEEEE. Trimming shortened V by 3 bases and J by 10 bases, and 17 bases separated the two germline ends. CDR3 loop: CASSSGSPGDEQFF. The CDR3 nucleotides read TGTGCCAGCAGCTCCGGGTCCCCCGGGGACGAGCAGTTCTTC.

The CDR3 loop is CASSYLGAHNQPQHF. The CDR3 region has the DNA TGTGCCAGCAGTTACCTTGGGGCCCACAATCAGCCCCAGCATTTT. The J gene is TRBJ1-5, the V gene TRBV27; tentatively, D is TRBD1 (5 bases). CDR3 length: 15 residues. Germline V gives CDR1 MNHEY, CDR2 SMNVEV (reference sequence). The V end lost 4 bases, the J end lost 3 bases, and 13 bases lay between the germline ends.

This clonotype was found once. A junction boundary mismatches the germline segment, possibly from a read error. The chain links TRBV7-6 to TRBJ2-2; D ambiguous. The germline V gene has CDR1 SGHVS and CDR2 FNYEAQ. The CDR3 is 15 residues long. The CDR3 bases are TGTGTCAGCAGCTTAATGGCGTCGAACACCGGGGAGCTGTTTTTT. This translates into CVSSLMASNTGELFF.

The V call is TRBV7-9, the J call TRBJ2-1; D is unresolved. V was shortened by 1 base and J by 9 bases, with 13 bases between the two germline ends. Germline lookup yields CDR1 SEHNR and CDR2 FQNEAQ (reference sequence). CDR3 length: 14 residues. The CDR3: CASSLVGLGTEQFF. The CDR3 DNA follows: TGTGCCAGCAGCTTAGTTGGCTTGGGCACTGAGCAGTTCTTC.

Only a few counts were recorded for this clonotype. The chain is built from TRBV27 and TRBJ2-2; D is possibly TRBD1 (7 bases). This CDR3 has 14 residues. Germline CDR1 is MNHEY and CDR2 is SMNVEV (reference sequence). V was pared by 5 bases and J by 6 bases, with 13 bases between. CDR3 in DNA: TGTGCCAGCAGTGCCAGGGGGGACCCCGGGGAGCTGTTTTTT. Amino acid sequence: CASSARGDPGELFF.

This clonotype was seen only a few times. The DNA of the CDR3 is TGCAGCGTAGAGCAGGGGGCGTTTGTCTACACCTTC. It encodes CSVEQGAFVYTF. The V and J genes are TRBV29-1 and TRBJ1-2; 8 bases map to TRBD1. Trimming at V came to 6 bases and at J to 10 bases, leaving 10 bases not matched to a gene. The CDR3 has 12 residues. Germline lookup yields CDR1 SQVTM and CDR2 ANQGSEA. The entire variable domain, with the rest obtained from reference TRBV29-1 and TRBJ1-2, is as follows: SAVISQKPSRDICQRGTSLTIQCQVDSQVTMMFWYRQQPGQSLTLIATANQGSEATYESGFVIDKFPISRPNLTFSTLTVSNMSPEDSSIYLCSVEQGAFVYTFGSGTRLTVV.

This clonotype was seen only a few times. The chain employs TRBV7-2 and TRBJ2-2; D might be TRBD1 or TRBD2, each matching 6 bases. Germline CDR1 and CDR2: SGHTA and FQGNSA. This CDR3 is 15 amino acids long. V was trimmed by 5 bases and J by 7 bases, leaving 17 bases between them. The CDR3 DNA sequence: TGTGCCAGCAGCCCGCGGGACAACAGTCGCGGGGAGCTGTTTTTT. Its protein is CASSPRDNSRGELFF.

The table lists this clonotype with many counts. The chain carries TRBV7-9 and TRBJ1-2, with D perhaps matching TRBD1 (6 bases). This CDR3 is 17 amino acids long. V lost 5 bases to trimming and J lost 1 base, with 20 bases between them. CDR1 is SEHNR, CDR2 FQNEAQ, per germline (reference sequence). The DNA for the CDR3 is TGTGCCAGCAGCCCCCCGGGACACCTATCTCGTAACTATGGCTACACCTTC. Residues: CASSPPGHLSRNYGYTF. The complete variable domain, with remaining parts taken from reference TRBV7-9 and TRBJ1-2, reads DTGVSQNPRHKITKRGQNVTFRCDPISEHNRLYWYRQTLGQGPEFLTYFQNEAQLEKSRLLSDRFSAERPKGSFSTLEIQRTEQGDSAMYLCASSPPGHLSRNYGYTFGSGTRLTVV.

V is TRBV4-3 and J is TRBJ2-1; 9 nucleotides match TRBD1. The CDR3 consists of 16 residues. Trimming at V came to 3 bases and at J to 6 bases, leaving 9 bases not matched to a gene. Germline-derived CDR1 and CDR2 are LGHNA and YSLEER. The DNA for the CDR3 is TGCGCCAGCAGCCAGGCATGGACAGGGGCACGCAATGAGCAGTTCTTC. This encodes CASSQAWTGARNEQFF.

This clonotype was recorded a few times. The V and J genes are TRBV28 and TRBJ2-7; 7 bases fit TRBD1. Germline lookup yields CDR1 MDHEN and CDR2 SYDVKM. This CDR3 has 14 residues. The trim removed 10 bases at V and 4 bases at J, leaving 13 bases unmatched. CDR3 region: CATIGRDSLYEQYV. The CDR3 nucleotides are TGTGCCACCATAGGCCGGGACAGTTTATACGAGCAGTACGTC.

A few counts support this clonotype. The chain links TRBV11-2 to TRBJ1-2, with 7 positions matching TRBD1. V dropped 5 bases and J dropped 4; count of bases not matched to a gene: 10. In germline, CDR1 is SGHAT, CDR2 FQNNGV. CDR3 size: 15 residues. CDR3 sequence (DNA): TGTGCCAGCAGCACTGTCGCGGGACAGACCTATGGCTACACCTTC. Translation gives CASSTVAGQTYGYTF.

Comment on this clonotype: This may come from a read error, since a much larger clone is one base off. CDR3 nucleotide sequence: TGTGCCAGCAGCCGGGGACGGAACTATGGCTACACCTTC. Its translation is CASSRGRNYGYTF. The chain has TRBV7-9 and TRBJ1-2; the D gene is possibly TRBD1 (5 bases). Germline V gene data show CDR1 as SEHNR and CDR2 as FQNEAQ (reference sequence). With 5 bases removed from V and 2 bases from J, the gap between germline ends came to 9 bases. There are 13 residues in the CDR3.